This T cell receptor (beta chain) was profiled in a study of technical replicates of blood from a few donors. CDR3 length: 17 amino acids. Germline CDR1 MNHNS, CDR2 SASEGT. Deletions cut 0 bases from V and 5 bases from J, with 19 bases between. Produced via immunoSEQ multiplex PCR; TCRdb's table is partial and in-frame only. This table holds 100,000 or so clones, 90% to 97% found once. The rearrangement uses TRBV6-1 and TRBJ1-1; D uncertain. The sequence was collected from a human donor in good health. Sequenced: T cells isolated from PBMCs. The CDR3 loop is CASSEAPQMGAGTEAFF. CDR3 nucleotide sequence: TGTGCCAGCAGTGAAGCTCCTCAGATGGGCGCGGGGACTGAAGCTTTCTTT.